These 18 T cell receptor beta chains share one sample of origin, sequenced in a study of human thymus T cells. In corrective heart surgery, resections were taken, and these provided the thymus tissue. This table comes from immunoSEQ multiplex PCR, and its TCRdb copy is limited to in-frame clones, with some not included. The table has roughly 130,000 clones, around 94% seen once. The sample consisted of thymus tissue. The receptors shown here come from a boy under three years old with a congenital heart defect but otherwise immunologically healthy.

This clone has just one count. The V call is TRBV4-1, the J call TRBJ1-5, with D unresolved. Trimming shortened V by 1 base and J by 2 bases, and 15 bases separated the two germline ends. The germline CDR1 and CDR2 sequences are MGHRA and YSYEKL. CDR3 size: 17 residues. The CDR3 loop is CASSQGTRVRGNQPQHF. CDR3 DNA: TGCGCCAGCAGCCAAGGGACGAGGGTGAGGGGCAATCAGCCCCAGCATTTT.

The genes are TRBV28 and TRBJ2-7; D perhaps matches TRBD1 (5 bases). Trimming took 9 bases from V and 6 from J, leaving 15 bases between them. CDR1 MDHEN and CDR2 SYDVKM come from the germline V gene. CDR3 length equals 12 residues. Here the CDR3 DNA reads TGTGCCAGTAGTCTACAGGCCGCCGAGCAGTACTTC. This codes for CASSLQAAEQYF.

The chain uses TRBV4-2 and TRBJ2-3, with D possibly being TRBD1 or TRBD2 (5 bases each). The ends were cut back, 2 bases at V and 5 bases at J, with 23 bases in the middle. Germline CDR1 is LGHNA and CDR2 is YNFKEQ. This CDR3 contains 18 residues. CDR3 nucleotides: TGTGCCAGCAGCCAAAGGGGCGCTAGCCTAATCCCACTAGATACGCAGTATTTT. Residues: CASSQRGASLIPLDTQYF.

The chain couples TRBV2 to TRBJ2-1, with 10 positions matching TRBD2. Germline V gene sequence: CDR1 SNHLY, CDR2 FYNNEI. Trimming at V came to 6 bases and at J to 8 bases, leaving 7 bases not matched to a gene. CDR3 length: 14 residues. CDR3 coding DNA: TGTGCCAGCAGGAAAACCGGGACTAGCGATGAGCAGTTCTTC. Its translation: CASRKTGTSDEQFF.

V and J are TRBV9 and TRBJ1-3, with D unclear. The germline CDR1 and CDR2 sequences are SGDLS and YYNGEE. V shed 3 bases and J shed 2 bases, with 3 bases lying between them. The CDR3 covers 12 residues. The CDR3 DNA is TGTGCCAGCAGCGGAGCTGGAAACACCATATATTTT. It translates to CASSGAGNTIYF.

This chain connects TRBV7-2 to TRBJ2-7, with D hard to call. Germline V gene sequence: CDR1 SGHTA, CDR2 FQGNSA. This CDR3 region has 13 residues. Trimming stripped 4 bases from V and 3 bases from J, with 10 bases between. CDR3 amino acids: CASSSGQNYEQYF. The CDR3 nucleotides are TGTGCCAGCAGCTCAGGCCAGAACTACGAGCAGTACTTC.

This clone was detected only once. Mismatch with germline at one junction end may stem from a read error. The chain carries TRBV4-1 and TRBJ2-5; 10 bases match TRBD2. The germline V gene has CDR1 MGHRA and CDR2 YSYEKL. This CDR3 region has 17 residues. CDR3: CAGSQVELAGAKETQYF. The CDR3 DNA is TGCGCCGGCAGCCAAGTGGAGCTAGCGGGGGCGAAAGAGACCCAGTACTTC.

The genes are TRBV4-1 and TRBJ1-4; 7 positions match TRBD1. Per the germline V gene, CDR1 is MGHRA and CDR2 is YSYEKL. The CDR3 has 15 residues. V dropped 0 bases and J dropped 8; count of bases not matched to a gene: 6. This CDR3 is CASSQERQGGEKLFF. CDR3 sequence (DNA): TGCGCCAGCAGCCAAGAGAGACAGGGAGGCGAAAAACTGTTTTTT.

The chain uses TRBV4-2 and TRBJ2-7; 8 bases are shared with TRBD2. V gave up 4 bases and J gave up 2 bases; unmatched junction bases: 4. The CDR3 covers 14 residues. Germline-derived CDR1 and CDR2 are LGHNA and YNFKEQ. As DNA, the CDR3 is TGTGCCAGCAGCCCGAAGCGGGGGCCCTACGAGCAGTACTTC. Its translation: CASSPKRGPYEQYF.

The chain has TRBV27 and TRBJ1-1; 9 bases map to TRBD1. V shed 4 bases, J shed 6 bases, and the junction held 6 bases outside the gene matches. The CDR3 spans 14 residues. Germline lookup yields CDR1 MNHEY and CDR2 SMNVEV (reference sequence). Here the CDR3 DNA reads TGTGCCAGCAGTTGCCGGGACAGGGACCCTGAAGCTTTCTTT. It specifies CASSCRDRDPEAFF.

V and J are TRBV7-9 and TRBJ2-7; the D gene is possibly TRBD1 (5 bases). V lost 3 bases to trimming and J lost 2 bases, with 11 bases between them. The CDR3 spans 14 residues. Per the germline V gene, CDR1 is SEHNR and CDR2 is FQNEAQ (reference sequence). The CDR3 nucleotides are TGTGCCAGCAGCTTCGTTCAGGGCCCCTACGAGCAGTACTTC. Translating gives CASSFVQGPYEQYF.

The chain employs TRBV5-1 and TRBJ1-2; no firm D call. The V gene lost 4 bases and the J gene lost 2 bases, with 9 bases spanning the gap. CDR1 SGHRS and CDR2 YFSETQ come from the germline V gene. CDR3 size: 13 residues. The CDR3, as DNA: TGCGCCAGCAGCGATAAGCGCAACTATGGCTACACCTTC. Encoded protein: CASSDKRNYGYTF. Using reference TRBV5-1 and TRBJ1-2 for the parts outside the CDR3, the full variable domain is KAGVTQTPRYLIKTRGQQVTLSCSPISGHRSVSWYQQTPGQGLQFLFEYFSETQRNKGNFPGRFSGRQFSNSRSEMNVSTLELGDSALYLCASSDKRNYGYTFGSGTRLTVV.

The CDR3 reads CASSEPGQRNQPQHF. Written as DNA, the CDR3 is TGTGCCAGCAGTGAACCAGGGCAGCGCAATCAGCCCCAGCATTTT. The chain carries TRBV6-1 and TRBJ1-5; TRBD1 is a possible D gene (5 bases). The CDR3 is 15 residues long. Looked up from germline, CDR1 is MNHNS and CDR2 is SASEGT. V dropped 2 bases and J dropped 2 bases, with 10 bases sitting between them.

This chain uses TRBV27 with TRBJ2-1, with TRBD2 matching 9 bases. The CDR3 runs 13 residues. Trimming took 7 bases from V and 6 from J; bases not matched to a gene: 4. The V gene's germline CDR1 is MNHEY and CDR2 SMNVEV (reference sequence). The CDR3: CASMAGGGNEQFF. In DNA form, the CDR3 reads TGTGCCAGCATGGCGGGGGGGGGCAATGAGCAGTTCTTC.

The CDR3 sequence: CASSEVSSGANTGELFF. CDR3 nucleotides: TGTGCCAGCAGTGAAGTCTCTAGCGGGGCTAACACCGGGGAGCTGTTTTTT. The chain couples TRBV2 to TRBJ2-2; 9 nucleotides agree with TRBD2. The germline V gene has CDR1 SNHLY and CDR2 FYNNEI. V lost 1 base and J lost 2; bases outside the gene matches: 5. This CDR3 comprises 17 residues.

The CDR3 here is CSVAGGGREAFF. The CDR3 nucleotides read TGCAGCGTTGCTGGGGGGGGGCGTGAAGCTTTCTTT. The chain carries TRBV29-1 and TRBJ1-1; D possibly corresponds to TRBD1 (6 bases). CDR1 is SQVTM, CDR2 ANQGSEA, per germline. The CDR3 loop spans 12 amino acids. Trimming took 4 bases from V and 7 from J, leaving 13 bases between them. The entire variable domain, with the rest obtained from reference TRBV29-1 and TRBJ1-1, is as follows: SAVISQKPSRDICQRGTSLTIQCQVDSQVTMMFWYRQQPGQSLTLIATANQGSEATYESGFVIDKFPISRPNLTFSTLTVSNMSPEDSSIYLCSVAGGGREAFFGQGTRLTVV.

J is TRBJ1-1 and V is TRBV27, with D uncertain. Per germline, CDR1 MNHEY and CDR2 SMNVEV (reference sequence). Trimming removed 5 bases at V and 4 bases at J, with 14 bases between. The CDR3 totals 14 residues. The CDR3 loop reads CASSTQRAGTEAFF. CDR3 nucleotide sequence: TGTGCCAGCAGTACTCAGAGGGCGGGCACTGAAGCTTTCTTT.

V usage is TRBV5-1 and J usage is TRBJ1-2; D is uncertain. Looked up from germline, CDR1 is SGHRS and CDR2 is YFSETQ. V lost 0 bases, J lost 6 bases, and 6 bases lay in between. CDR3 length equals 12 residues. CDR3 sequence reads: CASSLETDGYTF. The CDR3 DNA sequence: TGCGCCAGCAGCTTGGAGACTGATGGCTACACCTTC.